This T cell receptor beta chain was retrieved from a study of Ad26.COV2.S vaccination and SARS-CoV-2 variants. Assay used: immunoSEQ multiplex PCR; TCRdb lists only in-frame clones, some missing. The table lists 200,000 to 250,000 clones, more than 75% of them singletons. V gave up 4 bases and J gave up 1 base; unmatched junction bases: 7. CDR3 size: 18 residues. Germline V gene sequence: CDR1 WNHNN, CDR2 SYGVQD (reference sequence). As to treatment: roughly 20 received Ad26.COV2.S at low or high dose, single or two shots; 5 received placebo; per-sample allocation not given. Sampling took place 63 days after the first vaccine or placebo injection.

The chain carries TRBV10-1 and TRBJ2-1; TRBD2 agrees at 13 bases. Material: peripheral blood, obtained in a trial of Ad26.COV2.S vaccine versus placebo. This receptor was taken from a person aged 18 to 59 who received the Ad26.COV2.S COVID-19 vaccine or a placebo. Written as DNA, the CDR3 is TGCGCCAGCAGTGCTGGACTAGCGGGGGCCCCGTCCTACAATGAGCAGTTCTTC. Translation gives CASSAGLAGAPSYNEQFF.